A single sample is the source of the 12 T cell receptor beta chains below, sequenced in a study of post-analysis software for immune sequencing data. Their antigens are not known. Every TCR beta cDNA library bore unique molecular identifiers. Each CDR3 protein gets one entry after TCRdb re-called the PCR reads with MiXCR. The sample carries about 540,000 distinct CDR3 sequences, around 31% recorded once. The study's findings and limits: Patients had higher frequencies than controls of five TRBV segments, including TRBV5-6, TRBV5-1 and TRBV20-1.

The specimen was blood. These receptors came from a girl under 18 with multiple sclerosis.

This clonotype was counted only a few times. The chain uses TRBV2 and TRBJ2-4; 12 bases are shared with TRBD2. J gave up 0 bases and V 6 bases, and 3 bases lay outside the gene matches. CDR1 is SNHLY, CDR2 FYNNEI, per germline. The CDR3 is 16 amino acids. Here the CDR3 reads CASSPTSGGAKNIQYF. The CDR3 DNA reads as TGTGCCAGCAGCCCGACTAGCGGGGGAGCCAAAAACATTCAGTACTTC.

This sequence joins TRBV29-1 and TRBJ2-5, with TRBD2 identical over 10 bases. CDR1 is SQVTM and CDR2 is ANQGSEA in the germline V gene. This CDR3 has 16 amino acids. Losses at the gene ends were 6 bases for V and 11 bases for J; bases not matched to a gene: 21. This CDR3 reads CSVPRRLAGANNEQYF. The DNA for the CDR3 is TGCAGCGTCCCTCGGCGGCTAGCGGGGGCCAACAATGAGCAGTACTTC.

This clonotype has a count of ten or more. The junction does not match germline at one end; this may be a read error. This chain joins TRBV7-2 and TRBJ2-1; TRBD2 is a possible D gene (5 bases). The CDR3 extends over 12 amino acids. Germline CDR1 and CDR2: SGHTA and FQGNSA. The CDR3 DNA is TGCGCCAGCAGCTTGAGGGTTGGGGAGCAGTTCTTC. This encodes CASSLRVGEQFF. The entire variable domain, with the rest obtained from reference TRBV7-2 and TRBJ2-1, is as follows: GAGVSQSPSNKVTEKGKDVELRCDPISGHTALYWYRQSLGQGLEFLIYFQGNSAPDKSGLPSDRFSAERTGGSVSTLTIQRTQQEDSAVYLCASSLRVGEQFFGPGTRLTVL.

This rearrangement joins TRBV25-1 to TRBJ1-1; D is perhaps TRBD1 (5 bases). The germline V gene has CDR1 MGHDK and CDR2 SYGVNS. V dropped 9 bases and J dropped 0 bases, with 11 bases sitting between them. The length of the CDR3 is 13 residues. CDR3 DNA: TGTGCCAGTCGCGGGGGGATGAACACTGAAGCTTTCTTT. Its translation: CASRGGMNTEAFF.

V gene TRBV5-5 combines with J gene TRBJ1-5; possibly TRBD1 for D (5 bases). Germline CDR1 SGHKS, CDR2 YYEKEE (reference sequence). CDR3 length: 16 residues. V was cut by 5 bases and J by 2 bases, with 17 bases left in between. The CDR3 reads CASSSLRGAGNQPQHF. DNA of the CDR3: TGTGCCAGCAGTAGCTTACGGGGCGCGGGCAATCAGCCCCAGCATTTT. The full variable domain, in which reference TRBV5-5 and TRBJ1-5 provide the parts outside the CDR3, is DAGVTQSPTHLIKTRGQQVTLRCSPISGHKSVSWYQQVLGQGPQFIFQYYEKEERGRGNFPDRFSARQFPNYSSELNVNALLLGDSALYLCASSSLRGAGNQPQHFGDGTRLSIL.

This chain links TRBV14 with TRBJ2-3; tentative D call: TRBD1 (5 bases). The CDR3 has 15 amino acids. Germline loops: CDR1 SGHDN, CDR2 FVKESK. Trimming took off 1 base at V and 2 bases at J, with 10 bases between the two ends. In DNA, the CDR3 is TGTGCCAGCAGCCAAGGCGACAGTTACACAGATACGCAGTATTTT. Protein product: CASSQGDSYTDTQYF.

The chain carries TRBV5-1 and TRBJ2-3, with no clear D. V gave up 0 bases and J gave up 6 bases, with 14 bases separating them. This CDR3 region has 15 residues. The germline gives CDR1 SGHRS, CDR2 YFSETQ. Here the CDR3 reads CASSLDGPTPDTQYF. The CDR3 DNA is TGCGCCAGCAGCTTGGACGGCCCCACCCCCGATACGCAGTATTTT.

This clonotype was observed a handful of times. The CDR3 nucleotides read TGCGCCTGCCTGGGGGCCAAAAACATTCAGTACTTC. It translates to CACLGAKNIQYF. V and J are TRBV5-1 and TRBJ2-4; no reliable D call. CDR1 and CDR2 (germline): SGHRS, YFSETQ. CDR3 size: 12 residues. V lost 10 bases to trimming and J lost 1 base, with 9 bases between them. The full variable domain, with the rest looked up from reference TRBV5-1 and TRBJ2-4, is KAGVTQTPRYLIKTRGQQVTLSCSPISGHRSVSWYQQTPGQGLQFLFEYFSETQRNKGNFPGRFSGRQFSNSRSEMNVSTLELGDSALYLCACLGAKNIQYFGAGTRLSVL.

The rearrangement joins TRBV9 to TRBJ2-3; D may be TRBD2 (7 bases). CDR3 length equals 18 residues. Between the trimmed V and J ends, which lost 0 bases and 4 bases, there was a span of 21 bases. Looked up from germline, CDR1 is SGDLS and CDR2 is YYNGEE. CDR3 protein: CASSVVGGGLLGADTQYF. The DNA of the CDR3 is TGTGCCAGCAGCGTAGTTGGGGGGGGCCTCTTGGGTGCAGATACGCAGTATTTT.

The table lists this clonotype with a few counts. The gene calls are TRBV2 and TRBJ2-5; D is uncertain. The CDR3 totals 14 residues. Trimming took 3 bases from V and 1 from J, leaving 9 bases between them. The germline CDR1 and CDR2 sequences are SNHLY and FYNNEI. DNA for the CDR3: TGTGCCAGCAGTGAGCAGTCAGCCCAAGAGACCCAGTACTTC. Protein product: CASSEQSAQETQYF.

This clonotype was seen a few times. The rearrangement links TRBV5-1 to TRBJ2-2; 7 positions agree with TRBD1. The CDR3 has 17 residues. Germline-derived CDR1 and CDR2 are SGHRS and YFSETQ. Trimming removed 4 bases from V and 0 bases from J; junction bases left unmatched: 9. The CDR3 DNA reads TGCGCCAGCAGCACACTAACAGGGGCCACGAACACCGGGGAGCTGTTTTTT. As protein: CASSTLTGATNTGELFF.

This clonotype was counted between two and nine times. The chain combines TRBV7-9 with TRBJ2-6; perhaps TRBD1 as D (6 bases). The V end was cut by 7 bases, the J end by 2 bases, with 21 bases between. Germline loops: CDR1 SEHNR, CDR2 FQNEAQ (reference sequence). The CDR3 covers 18 residues. The CDR3 region is CASTTQREQGAGANVLTF. The CDR3 bases are TGTGCCAGCACCACGCAGCGCGAACAGGGAGCTGGGGCCAACGTCCTGACTTTC. Using reference TRBV7-9 and TRBJ2-6 for the parts outside the CDR3, the full variable domain is DTGVSQNPRHKITKRGQNVTFRCDPISEHNRLYWYRQTLGQGPEFLTYFQNEAQLEKSRLLSDRFSAERPKGSFSTLEIQRTEQGDSAMYLCASTTQREQGAGANVLTFGAGSRLTVL.